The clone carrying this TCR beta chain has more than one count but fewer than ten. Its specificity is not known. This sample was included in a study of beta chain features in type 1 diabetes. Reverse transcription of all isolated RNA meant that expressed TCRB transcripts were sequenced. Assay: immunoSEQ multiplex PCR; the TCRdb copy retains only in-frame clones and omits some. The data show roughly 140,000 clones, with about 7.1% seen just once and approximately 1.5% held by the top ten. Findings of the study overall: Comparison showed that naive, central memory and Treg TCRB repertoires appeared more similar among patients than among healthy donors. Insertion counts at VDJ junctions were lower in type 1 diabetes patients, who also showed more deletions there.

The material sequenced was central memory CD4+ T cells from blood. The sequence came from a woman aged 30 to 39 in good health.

The CDR3 DNA reads as TGTGCCTGCCCAACCGGTAGCGGGAGTGGAGATACGCAGTATTTT. Its protein product is CACPTGSGSGDTQYF. The chain couples TRBV30 to TRBJ2-3, with 9 bases lining up with TRBD2. Germline V CDR1 and CDR2: GTSNPN, SVGIG (reference sequence). This CDR3 region has 15 residues. The V gene end was trimmed by 6 bases and the J gene end by 5 bases; junction bases not matched to a gene: 12.